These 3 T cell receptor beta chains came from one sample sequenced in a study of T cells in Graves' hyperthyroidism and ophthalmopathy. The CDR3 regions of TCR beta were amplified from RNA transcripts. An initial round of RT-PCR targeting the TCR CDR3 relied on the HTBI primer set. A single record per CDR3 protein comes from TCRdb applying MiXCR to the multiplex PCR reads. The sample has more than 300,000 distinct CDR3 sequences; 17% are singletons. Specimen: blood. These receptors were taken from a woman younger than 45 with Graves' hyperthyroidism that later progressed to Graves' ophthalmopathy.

The CDR3 DNA reads as TGTGCCAGCACCGGGGCTGGAAACACCATATATTTT. Protein: CASTGAGNTIYF. V and J are TRBV6-1 and TRBJ1-3; no clear D gene. This CDR3 contains 12 residues. V was pared by 7 bases and J by 2 bases, with 6 bases between. CDR1 and CDR2 from the germline V gene are MNHNS and SASEGT.

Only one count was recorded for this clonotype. CDR3 sequence reads: CASGASSGRASEQFF. The CDR3 bases are TGTGCCAGCGGCGCCTCTAGCGGGAGGGCCAGTGAGCAGTTCTTC. The chain links TRBV12-3 or TRBV12-4 to TRBJ2-1; 12 nucleotides align to TRBD2. Trimming at V came to 8 bases and at J to 9 bases, leaving 11 bases not matched to a gene. This CDR3 region has 15 residues.

The CDR3 region has the DNA TGTGCCAGCAGCACCAGGGTCTCTGGGGCCAACGTCCTGACTTTC. It is translated as CASSTRVSGANVLTF. The rearrangement uses TRBV12-3 or TRBV12-4 and TRBJ2-6, with D perhaps matching TRBD1 (5 bases). The CDR3 has 15 amino acids. Deletions cut 6 bases from V and 0 bases from J, with 9 bases between.